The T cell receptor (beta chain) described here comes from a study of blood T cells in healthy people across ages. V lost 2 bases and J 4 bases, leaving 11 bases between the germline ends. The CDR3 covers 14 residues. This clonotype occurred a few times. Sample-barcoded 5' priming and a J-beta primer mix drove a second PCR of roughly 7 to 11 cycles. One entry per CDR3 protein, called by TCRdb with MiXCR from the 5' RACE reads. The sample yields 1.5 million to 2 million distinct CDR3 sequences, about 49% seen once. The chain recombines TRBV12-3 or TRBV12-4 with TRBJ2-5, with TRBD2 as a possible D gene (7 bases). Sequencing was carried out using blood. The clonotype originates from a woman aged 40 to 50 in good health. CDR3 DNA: TGTGCCAGCAGTTTAAGGGGGGGCCTAGAGACCCAGTACTTC. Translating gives CASSLRGGLETQYF.